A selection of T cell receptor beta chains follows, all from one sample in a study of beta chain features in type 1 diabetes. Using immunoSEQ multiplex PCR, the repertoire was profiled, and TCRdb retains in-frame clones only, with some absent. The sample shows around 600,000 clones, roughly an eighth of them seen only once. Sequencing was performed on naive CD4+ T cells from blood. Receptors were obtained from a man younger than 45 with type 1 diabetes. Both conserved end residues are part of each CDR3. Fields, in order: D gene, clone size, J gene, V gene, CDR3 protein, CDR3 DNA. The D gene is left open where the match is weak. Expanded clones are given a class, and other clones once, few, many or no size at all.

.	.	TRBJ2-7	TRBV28	CASSYPGNSYEQYF	TGTGCCAGCAGTTATCCGGGGAACTCCTACGAGCAGTACTTC
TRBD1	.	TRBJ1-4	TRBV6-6	CASSGRTGGTNEKLFF	TGTGCCAGCAGTGGCCGGACAGGGGGGACTAATGAAAAACTGTTTTTT
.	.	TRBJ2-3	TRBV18	CASSPPVTDTQYF	TGTGCCAGCTCGCCCCCGGTCACAGATACGCAGTATTTT
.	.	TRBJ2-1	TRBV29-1	CSVSTYNEQFF	TGCAGCGTTTCAACCTACAATGAGCAGTTCTTC
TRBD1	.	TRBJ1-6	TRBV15	CATSRDLQGPPLHF	TGTGCCACCAGCAGAGATCTACAGGGGCCACCCCTCCACTTT
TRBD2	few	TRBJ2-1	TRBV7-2	CASSISGIEDNEQFF	TGTGCCAGCAGCATTAGCGGGATTGAGGACAATGAGCAGTTCTTC
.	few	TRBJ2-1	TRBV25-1	CASSGYVTSDNSYNEQFF	TGTGCCAGCAGTGGGTACGTGACTAGTGACAACTCCTACAATGAGCAGTTCTTC
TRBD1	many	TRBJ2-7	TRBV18	CASSPGTEYEQYF	TGTGCCAGCTCACCCGGGACAGAATACGAGCAGTACTTC
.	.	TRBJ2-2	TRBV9	CASSAGQNTGELFF	TGTGCCAGCAGCGCTGGACAGAACACCGGGGAGCTGTTTTTT
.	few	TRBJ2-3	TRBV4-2	CASSTLGTPATDTQYF	TGTGCCAGCAGCACACTAGGGACCCCAGCGACAGATACGCAGTATTTT